This T cell receptor (beta chain) appears in the sequencing data of a study of cytomegalovirus exposure and HLA in healthy donors. The CDR3 runs 14 residues. V was trimmed by 4 bases and J by 3 bases, leaving 11 bases between them. CDR1 and CDR2 from the germline V gene are SGHRS and YFSETQ. General observations from the study: It was 150 or so TCR beta chains that were listed as cytomegalovirus-associated.

This clone was recorded once. Its antigen is unknown. Primers included in the PCR were 60 Vbeta and 13 Jbeta primers. Using immunoSEQ multiplex PCR, the repertoire was profiled, and TCRdb retains in-frame clones only, with some absent. In the table there are around 190,000 clones, around 79% of which are singletons. The sequenced sample was PBMCs. The chain has TRBV5-1 and TRBJ2-1, with D maybe TRBD1 (6 bases). The sequence was obtained from a woman aged 50 to 60 in good health and CMV-seronegative. The CDR3 loop is CASSNTGNYNEQFF. The CDR3 DNA is TGCGCCAGCAGCAACACAGGGAACTACAATGAGCAGTTCTTC.